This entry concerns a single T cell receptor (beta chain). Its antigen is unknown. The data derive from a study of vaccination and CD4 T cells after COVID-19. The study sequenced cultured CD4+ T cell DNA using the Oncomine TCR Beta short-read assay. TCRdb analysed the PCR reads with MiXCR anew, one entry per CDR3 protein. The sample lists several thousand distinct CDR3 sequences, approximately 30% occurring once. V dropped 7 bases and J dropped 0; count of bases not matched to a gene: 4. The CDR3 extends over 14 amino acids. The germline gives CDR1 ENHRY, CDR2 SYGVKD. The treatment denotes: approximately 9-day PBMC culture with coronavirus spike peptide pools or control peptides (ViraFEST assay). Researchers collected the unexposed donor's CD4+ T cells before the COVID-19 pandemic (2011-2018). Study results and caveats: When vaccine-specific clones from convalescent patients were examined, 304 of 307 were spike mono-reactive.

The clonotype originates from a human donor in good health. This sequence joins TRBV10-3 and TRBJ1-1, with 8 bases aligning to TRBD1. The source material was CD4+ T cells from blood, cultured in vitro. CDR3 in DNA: TGTGCCATCAACGGACAGGGAGTGAACACTGAAGCTTTCTTT. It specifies CAINGQGVNTEAFF.